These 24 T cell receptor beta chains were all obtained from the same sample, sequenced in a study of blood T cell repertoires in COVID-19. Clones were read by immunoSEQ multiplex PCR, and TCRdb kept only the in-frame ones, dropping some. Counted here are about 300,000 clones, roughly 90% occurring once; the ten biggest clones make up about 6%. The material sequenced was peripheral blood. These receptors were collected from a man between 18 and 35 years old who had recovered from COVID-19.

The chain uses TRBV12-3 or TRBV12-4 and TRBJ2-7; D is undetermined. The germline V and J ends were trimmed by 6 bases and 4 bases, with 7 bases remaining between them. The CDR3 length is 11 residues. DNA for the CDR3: TGTGCCAGCAGCTCTGAGTACGAGCAGTACTTC. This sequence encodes CASSSEYEQYF.

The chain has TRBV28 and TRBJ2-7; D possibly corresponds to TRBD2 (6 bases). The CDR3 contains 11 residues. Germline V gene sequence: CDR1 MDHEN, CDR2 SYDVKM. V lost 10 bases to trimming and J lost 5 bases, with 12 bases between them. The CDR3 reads CAMGGRDEQYF. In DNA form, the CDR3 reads TGTGCCATGGGAGGACGGGACGAGCAGTACTTC.

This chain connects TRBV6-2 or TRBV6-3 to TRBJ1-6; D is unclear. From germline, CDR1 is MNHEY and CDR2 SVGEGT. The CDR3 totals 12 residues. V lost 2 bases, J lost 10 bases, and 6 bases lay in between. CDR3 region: CASSYGLSPLHF. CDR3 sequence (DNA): TGTGCCAGCAGTTACGGCCTCTCACCCCTCCACTTT.

The CDR3 here is CASRQGAQPQHF. DNA for the CDR3: TGTGCCAGCAGACAGGGGGCCCAGCCCCAGCATTTT. The chain has TRBV12-3 or TRBV12-4 and TRBJ1-5; 9 bases are shared with TRBD1. This CDR3 has 12 amino acids. The trim removed 6 bases at V and 7 bases at J, leaving 1 base unmatched.

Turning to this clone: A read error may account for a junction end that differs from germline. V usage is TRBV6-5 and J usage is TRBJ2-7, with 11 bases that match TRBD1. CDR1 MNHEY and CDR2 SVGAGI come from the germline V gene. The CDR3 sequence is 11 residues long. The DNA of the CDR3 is TGTGCCAGCAGATCGGACAGGGGGCCCCAATTC. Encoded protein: CASRSDRGPQF.

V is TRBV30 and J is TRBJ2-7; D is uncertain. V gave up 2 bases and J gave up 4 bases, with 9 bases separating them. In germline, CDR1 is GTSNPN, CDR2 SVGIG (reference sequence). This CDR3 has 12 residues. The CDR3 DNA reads TGTGCCTGGAGTAGGAGCGTTTACGAGCAGTACTTC. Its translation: CAWSRSVYEQYF.

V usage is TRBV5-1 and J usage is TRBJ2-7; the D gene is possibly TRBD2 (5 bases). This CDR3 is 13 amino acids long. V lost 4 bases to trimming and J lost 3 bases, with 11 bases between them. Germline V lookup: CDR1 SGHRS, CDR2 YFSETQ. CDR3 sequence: CASSADFFYEQYF. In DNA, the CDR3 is TGCGCCAGCAGCGCGGACTTCTTCTACGAGCAGTACTTC.

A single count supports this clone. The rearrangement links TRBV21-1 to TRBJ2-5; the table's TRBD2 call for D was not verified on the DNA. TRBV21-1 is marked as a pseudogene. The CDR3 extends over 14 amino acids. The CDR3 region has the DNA TGTGCCAGCAGCAAAAATAGCGTCAGAGAGACCCAGTACTTC. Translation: CASSKNSVRETQYF.

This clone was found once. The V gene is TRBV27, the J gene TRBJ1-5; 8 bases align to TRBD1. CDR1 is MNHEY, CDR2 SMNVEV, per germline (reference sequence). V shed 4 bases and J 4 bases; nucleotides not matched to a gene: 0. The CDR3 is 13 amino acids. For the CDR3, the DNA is TGTGCCAGCAGTTGGGACAGGAATCAGCCCCAGCATTTT. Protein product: CASSWDRNQPQHF.

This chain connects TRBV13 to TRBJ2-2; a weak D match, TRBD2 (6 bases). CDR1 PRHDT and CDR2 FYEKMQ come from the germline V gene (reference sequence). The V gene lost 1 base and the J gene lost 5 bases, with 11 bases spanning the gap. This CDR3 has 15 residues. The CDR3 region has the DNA TGTGCCAGCAGCTTAGCGGGAGAGTATACCGGGGAGCTGTTTTTT. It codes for CASSLAGEYTGELFF.

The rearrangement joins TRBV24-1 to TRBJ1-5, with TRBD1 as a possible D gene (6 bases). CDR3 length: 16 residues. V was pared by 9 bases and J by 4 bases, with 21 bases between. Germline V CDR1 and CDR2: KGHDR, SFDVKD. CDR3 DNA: TGTGCCACCCCCCGGGAGGGGGAGAGTCGGAATCAGCCCCAGCATTTT. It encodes CATPREGESRNQPQHF.

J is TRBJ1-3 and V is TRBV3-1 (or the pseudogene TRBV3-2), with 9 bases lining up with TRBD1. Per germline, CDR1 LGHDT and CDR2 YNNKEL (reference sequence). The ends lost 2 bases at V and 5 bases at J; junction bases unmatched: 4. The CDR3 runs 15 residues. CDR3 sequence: CASSQWDRARNTIYF. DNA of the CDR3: TGTGCCAGCAGCCAATGGGACAGGGCTAGAAACACCATATATTTT.

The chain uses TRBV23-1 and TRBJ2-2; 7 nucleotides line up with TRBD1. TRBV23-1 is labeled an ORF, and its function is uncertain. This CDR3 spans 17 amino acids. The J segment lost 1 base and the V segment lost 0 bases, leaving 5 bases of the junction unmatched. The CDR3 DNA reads TGCGCCAGCAGTCAATCCGGGACAGTCGGGAACACCGGGGAGCTGTTTTTT. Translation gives CASSQSGTVGNTGELFF.

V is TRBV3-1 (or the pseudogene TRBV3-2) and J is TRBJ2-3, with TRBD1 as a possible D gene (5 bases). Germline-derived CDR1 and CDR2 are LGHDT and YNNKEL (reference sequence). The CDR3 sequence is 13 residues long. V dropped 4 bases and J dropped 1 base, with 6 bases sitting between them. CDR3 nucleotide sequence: TGTGCCAGCAGCCTCAGGGGCACAGATACGCAGTATTTT. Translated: CASSLRGTDTQYF.

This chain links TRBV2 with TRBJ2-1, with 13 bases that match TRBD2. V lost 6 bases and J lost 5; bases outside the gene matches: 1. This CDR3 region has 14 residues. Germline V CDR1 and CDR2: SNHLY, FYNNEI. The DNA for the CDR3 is TGTGCCAGCAGAGGACTAGCGGGGGACAATGAGCAGTTCTTC. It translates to CASRGLAGDNEQFF.

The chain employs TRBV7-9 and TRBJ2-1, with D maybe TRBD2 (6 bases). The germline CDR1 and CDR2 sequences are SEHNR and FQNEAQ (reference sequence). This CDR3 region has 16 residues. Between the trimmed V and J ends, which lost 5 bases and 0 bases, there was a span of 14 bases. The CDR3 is CASSHIRGSSYNEQFF. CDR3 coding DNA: TGTGCCAGCAGCCATATTCGGGGGAGCTCCTACAATGAGCAGTTCTTC.

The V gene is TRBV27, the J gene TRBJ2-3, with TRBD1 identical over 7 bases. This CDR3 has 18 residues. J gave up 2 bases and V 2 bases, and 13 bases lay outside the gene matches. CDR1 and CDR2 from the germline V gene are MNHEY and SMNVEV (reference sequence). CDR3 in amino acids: CASSLPIQGQRFTDTQYF. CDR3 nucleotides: TGTGCCAGCAGTTTACCGATCCAGGGACAGCGGTTCACAGATACGCAGTATTTT.

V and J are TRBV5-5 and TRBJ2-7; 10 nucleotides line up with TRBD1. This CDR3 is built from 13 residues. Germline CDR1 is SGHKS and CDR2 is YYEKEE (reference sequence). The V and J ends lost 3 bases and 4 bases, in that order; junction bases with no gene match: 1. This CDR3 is CASSWDRGYEQYF. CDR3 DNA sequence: TGTGCCAGCAGCTGGGACAGGGGTTACGAGCAGTACTTC.

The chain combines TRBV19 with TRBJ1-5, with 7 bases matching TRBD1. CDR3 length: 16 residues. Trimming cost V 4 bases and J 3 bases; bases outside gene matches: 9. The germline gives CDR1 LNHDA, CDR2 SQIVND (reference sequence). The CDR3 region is CASSTLRQGPNQPQHF. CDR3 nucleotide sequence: TGTGCCAGTAGTACCCTCCGACAGGGTCCCAATCAGCCCCAGCATTTT. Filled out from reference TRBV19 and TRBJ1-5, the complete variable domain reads DGGITQSPKYLFRKEGQNVTLSCEQNLNHDAMYWYRQDPGQGLRLIYYSQIVNDFQKGDIAEGYSVSREKKESFPLTVTSAQKNPTAFYLCASSTLRQGPNQPQHFGDGTRLSIL.

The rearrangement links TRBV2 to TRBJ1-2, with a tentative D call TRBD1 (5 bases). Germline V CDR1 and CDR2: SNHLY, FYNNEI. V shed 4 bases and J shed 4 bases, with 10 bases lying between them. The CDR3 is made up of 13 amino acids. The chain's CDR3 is CASSGEGFYGYTF. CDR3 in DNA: TGTGCCAGCAGTGGGGAGGGGTTCTATGGCTACACCTTC.

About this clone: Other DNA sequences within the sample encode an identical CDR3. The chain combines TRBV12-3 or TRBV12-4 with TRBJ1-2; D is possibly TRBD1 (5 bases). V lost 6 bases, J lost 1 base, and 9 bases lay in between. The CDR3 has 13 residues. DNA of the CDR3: TGTGCCAGCAGCCCCGACAGTAACTATGGCTACACCTTC. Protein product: CASSPDSNYGYTF.

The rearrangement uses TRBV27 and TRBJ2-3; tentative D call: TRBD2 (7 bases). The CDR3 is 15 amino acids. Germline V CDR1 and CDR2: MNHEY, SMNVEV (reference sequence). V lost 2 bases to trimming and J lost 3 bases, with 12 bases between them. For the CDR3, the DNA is TGTGCCAGCAGTTTAACAGGGAGGGGTACAGATACGCAGTATTTT. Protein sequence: CASSLTGRGTDTQYF.

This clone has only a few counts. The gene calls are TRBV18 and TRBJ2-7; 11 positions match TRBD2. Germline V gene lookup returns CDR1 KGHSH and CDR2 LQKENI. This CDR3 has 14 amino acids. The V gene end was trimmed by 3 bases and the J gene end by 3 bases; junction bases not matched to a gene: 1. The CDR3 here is CASSPTSGSYEQYF. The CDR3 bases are TGTGCCAGCTCACCTACTAGCGGGAGCTACGAGCAGTACTTC. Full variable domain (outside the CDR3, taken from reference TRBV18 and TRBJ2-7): NAGVMQNPRHLVRRRGQEARLRCSPMKGHSHVYWYRQLPEEGLKFMVYLQKENIIDESGMPKERFSAEFPKEGPSILRIQQVVRGDSAAYFCASSPTSGSYEQYFGPGTRLTVT.

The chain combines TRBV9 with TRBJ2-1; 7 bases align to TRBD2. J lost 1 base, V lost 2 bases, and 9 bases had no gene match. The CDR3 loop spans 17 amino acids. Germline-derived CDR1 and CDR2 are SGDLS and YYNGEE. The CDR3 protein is CASSVPHGGGSYNEQFF. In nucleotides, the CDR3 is TGTGCCAGCAGCGTCCCCCACGGGGGAGGGTCCTACAATGAGCAGTTCTTC.